Below, 12 T cell receptor beta chains from the same sample are listed, as sequenced in a study of T cells in localized non-small cell lung cancer. TCRdb's copy holds only in-frame clones and misses some; the assay was immunoSEQ multiplex PCR. Among roughly 61,000 clones, around 81% were seen once, and the ten largest hold approximately 4.7%. The sequences come from PBMCs, collected before any cancer treatment. These receptor sequences come from a man aged 35 to 69 with stage II lung adenocarcinoma.

The rearrangement links TRBV5-8 to TRBJ2-2, with D maybe TRBD1 (6 bases). Germline CDR1 reads SGHTS; CDR2 reads YDEGEE. This CDR3 is built from 15 residues. Trimming took off 2 bases at V and 0 bases at J, with 8 bases between the two ends. CDR3 nucleotide sequence: TGTGCCAGCAGCTTCGGACAGACGAACACCGGGGAGCTGTTTTTT. It codes for CASSFGQTNTGELFF.

The V gene is TRBV27, the J gene TRBJ1-2, with a possible D match to TRBD1 (5 bases). Trimming pared 6 bases from V and 3 bases from J, leaving 11 bases between. Germline CDR1 reads MNHEY; CDR2 reads SMNVEV (reference sequence). The CDR3 spans 13 residues. This CDR3 reads CASRRRGDYGYTF. CDR3 bases: TGTGCCAGCAGGCGACGGGGGGACTATGGCTACACCTTC.

This clone was observed a few times. The chain links TRBV10-3 to TRBJ1-2, with D hard to call. The CDR3 runs 18 residues. V lost 2 bases to trimming and J lost 1 base, with 20 bases between them. Germline CDR1 and CDR2: ENHRY and SYGVKD. CDR3 nucleotides: TGTGCCATCAGTGAGGCGTTGGACGGATTGCCAATTAACTATGGCTACACCTTC. It specifies CAISEALDGLPINYGYTF.

The chain couples TRBV19 to TRBJ1-2; 9 nucleotides match TRBD1. The germline gives CDR1 LNHDA, CDR2 SQIVND (reference sequence). This CDR3 has 14 residues. Trimming took 4 bases from V and 4 from J; bases not matched to a gene: 4. CDR3 sequence reads: CASSTQTGGYGYTF. The CDR3 DNA reads TGTGCCAGTAGTACACAGACAGGGGGCTATGGCTACACCTTC.

V usage is TRBV7-9 and J usage is TRBJ1-2, with D unresolved. This CDR3 has 14 residues. V lost 3 bases, J lost 0 bases, and 8 bases lay in between. The V gene's germline CDR1 is SEHNR and CDR2 FQNEAQ (reference sequence). In DNA form, the CDR3 reads TGTGCCAGCAGCTTCATGGACGCTAACTATGGCTACACCTTC. Residues: CASSFMDANYGYTF.

The genes are TRBV7-2 and TRBJ2-7, with TRBD2 identical over 15 bases. Germline-derived CDR1 and CDR2 are SGHTA and FQGNSA. V shed 0 bases and J 6 bases; nucleotides not matched to a gene: 15. The CDR3 is 20 amino acids. The CDR3 bases are TGTGCCAGCAGCTTAGCATTCTCCGGGGGACTAGCGGGAGGAGTGAGCGAGCAGTACTTC. Residues: CASSLAFSGGLAGGVSEQYF.

CDR3 loop: CAWSVLSNEQFF. CDR3 DNA: TGTGCCTGGAGTGTACTGTCGAATGAGCAGTTCTTC. The chain combines TRBV30 with TRBJ2-1; D gene uncertain. The CDR3 is made up of 12 amino acids. Germline CDR1 GTSNPN, CDR2 SVGIG (reference sequence). Trimming shortened V by 0 bases and J by 7 bases, and 7 bases separated the two germline ends.

The chain combines TRBV30 with TRBJ2-7, with 7 positions matching TRBD2. The V gene end was trimmed by 0 bases and the J gene end by 2 bases; junction bases not matched to a gene: 4. CDR1 and CDR2 (germline): GTSNPN, SVGIG (reference sequence). The CDR3 is made up of 14 amino acids. The CDR3 DNA is TGTGCCTGGAGTGTAGGGGCGGGAGCCTACGAGCAGTACTTC. This sequence encodes CAWSVGAGAYEQYF.

The chain combines TRBV7-9 with TRBJ2-3, with D perhaps matching TRBD1 (5 bases). The V end was cut by 4 bases, the J end by 1 base, with 9 bases between. Germline-derived CDR1 and CDR2 are SEHNR and FQNEAQ (reference sequence). CDR3 length: 14 amino acids. The CDR3 loop is CASSSLTGTDTQYF. Written as DNA, the CDR3 is TGTGCCAGCAGCTCACTGACAGGCACAGATACGCAGTATTTT.

The rearrangement links TRBV4-2 to TRBJ2-1; D may be TRBD2 (5 bases). CDR3 size: 13 residues. Trimming took off 0 bases at V and 10 bases at J, with 10 bases between the two ends. Germline values: CDR1 LGHNA, CDR2 YNFKEQ. CDR3 in DNA: TGTGCCAGCAGCCAAGATACCGGCGGGGAGCAGTTCTTC. As protein: CASSQDTGGEQFF.

The V gene is TRBV6-1, the J gene TRBJ2-3; D is possibly TRBD1 (5 bases). This CDR3 comprises 14 residues. The V end lost 4 bases, the J end lost 4 bases, and 12 bases lay between the germline ends. Germline V gene data show CDR1 as MNHNS and CDR2 as SASEGT. The CDR3 DNA follows: TGTGCCAGCAGTGGGTCAGGGTGGGCAGATACGCAGTATTTT. Its protein product is CASSGSGWADTQYF.

V usage is TRBV10-3 and J usage is TRBJ2-4; a possible D gene is TRBD2 (6 bases). V lost 4 bases and J 4 bases, leaving 11 bases between the germline ends. Looked up from germline, CDR1 is ENHRY and CDR2 is SYGVKD. This CDR3 is 14 amino acids long. In nucleotides, the CDR3 is TGTGCCATCAGTGCCGGGGGTGAGAAAAACATTCAGTACTTC. It yields the protein CAISAGGEKNIQYF.